The present T cell receptor (beta chain) was sequenced within a study of T-cell reconstitution after alpha-beta-depleted transplantation in children. Unique molecular identifiers were incorporated when the TCRbeta library was constructed. Via MiXCR, TCRdb re-called the PCR reads, giving one row per CDR3 protein. The table includes about a million distinct CDR3 sequences, 25% to 30% detected once. Notes on the study in general: The study traced high day-60 TCRbeta diversity in some patients to surviving recipient T cells and thymic progenitors. About two months after transplant, alpha-beta T cells reportedly came from several hundred expanded graft clones. Fresh T-cell production supplied most of the T-cell counts and diversity seen one year after transplant.

The germline CDR1 and CDR2 sequences are KGHSH and LQKENI. Trimming pared 6 bases from V and 5 bases from J, leaving 14 bases between. The CDR3 is 13 residues long. Points on this clonotype: Antigen unknown.

This chain connects TRBV18 to TRBJ2-7; D remains ambiguous. The origin of this receptor is a boy in the first two years of life who had a stem cell transplant for SCID, so the T cells may come from the graft donor. Source: PBMCs, mostly from graft donor cells, taken 360 days after TCRalphabeta/CD19-depleted stem cell transplant. The CDR3 DNA sequence: TGTGCCAGCTCCCCATCCCAATTGAACGAGCAGTACTTC. Translating gives CASSPSQLNEQYF. Supplemented by reference TRBV18 and TRBJ2-7, the full variable domain reads NAGVMQNPRHLVRRRGQEARLRCSPMKGHSHVYWYRQLPEEGLKFMVYLQKENIIDESGMPKERFSAEFPKEGPSILRIQQVVRGDSAAYFCASSPSQLNEQYFGPGTRLTVT.